One and the same sample provided the 11 T cell receptor beta chains below, sequenced in a study of cytomegalovirus exposure and HLA in healthy donors (dated 2017 in TCRdb). Library preparation used the immunoSEQ multiplex PCR assay. For the multiplex PCR, a mixture combining 60 forward primers for TCR Vbeta segments and 13 reverse primers for TCR Jbeta segments was used. Drawn from immuneACCESS, this table holds only the in-frame rearrangements with V and J called that TCRdb kept. Clones are partly lost; checked studies trace under half to an unresolved V gene and leave the rest unexplained. This sample comprises roughly 160,000 clones, approximately 80% of them detected only once. Approximately 12% of the sample belongs to the ten largest clones. The sample was PBMCs. These receptor sequences come from a man in his fifties in good health and CMV-seropositive.

The chain recombines TRBV5-6 with TRBJ2-7, with 8 bases that match TRBD2. Germline V gives CDR1 SGHDT, CDR2 YYEEEE. V was pared by 0 bases and J by 3 bases, with 5 bases of the junction left unmatched. This CDR3 has 15 residues. CDR3 loop: CASSLAGRGFYEQYF. CDR3 sequence (DNA): TGTGCCAGCAGCTTGGCCGGGAGGGGGTTCTACGAGCAGTACTTC. Full variable domain (remainder filled in from reference TRBV5-6 and TRBJ2-7): DAGVTQSPTHLIKTRGQQVTLRCSPKSGHDTVSWYQQALGQGPQFIFQYYEEEERQRGNFPDRFSGHQFPNYSSELNVNALLLGDSALYLCASSLAGRGFYEQYFGPGTRLTVT.

The J gene is TRBJ1-1, the V gene TRBV28; D perhaps matches TRBD1 (5 bases). V lost 3 bases to trimming and J lost 1 base, with 9 bases between them. Germline CDR1 and CDR2: MDHEN and SYDVKM. The CDR3 has 14 amino acids. Here the CDR3 DNA reads TGTGCCAGCAGTTTGCACAGGTCGAACACTGAAGCTTTCTTT. Translation: CASSLHRSNTEAFF.

In regard to this clone: One junction end does not reproduce the germline sequence, and a read error may be involved. The CDR3 region is CASTRDRPPGATNEKLFF. The CDR3 bases are TGTGCTAGCACCAGGGACAGGCCCCCGGGAGCAACTAATGAAAAACTGTTTTTT. V is TRBV7-7 and J is TRBJ1-4, with 8 bases that match TRBD1. This CDR3 has 18 residues. Germline CDR1 SSHAT, CDR2 FNYEAQ (reference sequence).

There are a few counts of this clone. The chain carries TRBV28 and TRBJ1-1, with D tentatively TRBD1 (5 bases). The germline V and J ends were trimmed by 4 bases and 1 base, with 13 bases remaining between them. Germline CDR1 is MDHEN and CDR2 is SYDVKM. The CDR3 is 15 amino acids. The CDR3 nucleotides read TGTGCCAGCAGTTCTCCCTCAACAGGGAACACTGAAGCTTTCTTT. Translation gives CASSSPSTGNTEAFF.

The chain joins TRBV12-2 to TRBJ1-5; the table's D call TRBD1 went unverified against the DNA. TRBV12-2 corresponds to a pseudogene. This CDR3 has 17 amino acids. The DNA for the CDR3 is TGTGCAAGTCGCTTCGCGGACAGAGCGTACTTCCATCAGCCCCAGCATTTT. It specifies CASRFADRAYFHQPQHF.

The chain joins TRBV19 to TRBJ2-7, with D possibly TRBD1 on 5 matching bases. The CDR3 runs to 13 residues. V was shortened by 2 bases and J by 5 bases, with 10 bases between the two germline ends. Germline V CDR1 and CDR2: LNHDA, SQIVND (reference sequence). As DNA, the CDR3 is TGTGCCAGTAGTATATCAGGGATCAACGAGCAGTACTTC. This gives the protein CASSISGINEQYF.

This rearrangement joins TRBV5-1 to TRBJ1-2, with D perhaps TRBD1 (5 bases). V was trimmed by 0 bases and J by 0 bases, leaving 12 bases between them. Per the germline V gene, CDR1 is SGHRS and CDR2 is YFSETQ. There are 16 residues in the CDR3. The CDR3 DNA reads as TGCGCCAGCAGCTTGGGCCCCAACAGGTCTAACTATGGCTACACCTTC. Protein product: CASSLGPNRSNYGYTF.

The chain joins TRBV5-1 to TRBJ1-5; 8 bases line up with TRBD1. Per the germline V gene, CDR1 is SGHRS and CDR2 is YFSETQ. Unmatched junction bases numbered 8, after V lost 1 base and J lost 5 bases. The CDR3 contains 16 residues. CDR3 bases: TGCGCCAGCAGCTTGTACGGACAGGGAGGAGATCAGCCCCAGCATTTT. It specifies CASSLYGQGGDQPQHF.

The chain joins TRBV5-1 to TRBJ2-7, with TRBD1 identical over 7 bases. The CDR3 contains 14 residues. V was pared by 4 bases and J by 0 bases, with 4 bases of the junction left unmatched. The germline V gene encodes CDR1 SGHRS and CDR2 YFSETQ. The CDR3 loop reads CASSPGQASYEQYF. DNA for the CDR3: TGCGCCAGCAGCCCAGGACAGGCCTCCTACGAGCAGTACTTC.

The CDR3 sequence: CASKRDYSYNEQFF. The DNA for the CDR3 is TGTGCCAGCAAGCGGGACTACTCCTACAATGAGCAGTTCTTC. The rearrangement joins TRBV19 to TRBJ2-1, with TRBD2 matching 7 bases. The germline gives CDR1 LNHDA, CDR2 SQIVND (reference sequence). The CDR3 is made up of 14 amino acids. The V segment lost 9 bases and the J segment 0 bases; nucleotides outside the gene matches: 5.

Only a few counts were recorded for this clone. The chain links TRBV19 to TRBJ1-1, with a tentative D call TRBD1 (5 bases). Germline V lookup: CDR1 LNHDA, CDR2 SQIVND (reference sequence). The CDR3 is made up of 16 amino acids. The germline V and J ends were trimmed by 4 bases and 2 bases, with 17 bases remaining between them. In DNA, the CDR3 is TGTGCCAGTAGTACCTTCGTCCTGGGGCTAAACACTGAAGCTTTCTTT. It translates to CASSTFVLGLNTEAFF.